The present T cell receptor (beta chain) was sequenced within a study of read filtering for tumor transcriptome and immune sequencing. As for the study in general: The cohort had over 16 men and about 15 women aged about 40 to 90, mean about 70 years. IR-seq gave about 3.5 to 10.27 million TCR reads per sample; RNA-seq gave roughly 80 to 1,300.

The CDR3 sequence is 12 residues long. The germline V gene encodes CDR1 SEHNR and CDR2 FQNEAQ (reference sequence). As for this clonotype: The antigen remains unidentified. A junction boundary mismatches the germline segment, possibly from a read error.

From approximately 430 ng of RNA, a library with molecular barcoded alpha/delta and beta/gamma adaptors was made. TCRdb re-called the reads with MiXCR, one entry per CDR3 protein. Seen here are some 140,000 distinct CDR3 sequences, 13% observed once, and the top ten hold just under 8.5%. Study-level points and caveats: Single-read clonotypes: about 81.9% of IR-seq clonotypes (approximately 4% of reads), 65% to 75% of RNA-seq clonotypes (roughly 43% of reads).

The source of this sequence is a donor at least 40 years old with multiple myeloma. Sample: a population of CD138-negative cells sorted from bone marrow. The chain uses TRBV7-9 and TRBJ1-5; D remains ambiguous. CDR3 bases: TGTGCCAGCAGCTATAGCAATAAGCCCCCGCATTTT. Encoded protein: CASSYSNKPPHF.